These 15 T cell receptor beta chains originate from one sample sequenced in a study of shared clonotypes between healthy human individuals (dated by TCRdb to the early 2020s). Libraries were constructed by the immunoSEQ multiplex PCR assay. TCRdb re-hosts the immuneACCESS table, in-frame sequences only. Its copies lack some clones; in the studies checked, an unresolved V gene accounts for under half of them, and the cause for the rest is not known. In this sample the table shows about 1,500,000 clones, around 95% of which occur a single time. The ten largest clones represent 0.95% to 1.5% of the sample. Sequenced: naive CD4+ T cells sorted from blood. The sample's cell subset or site label, in plain terms: CD45RA+ positively selected. All receptors derive from a man younger than 45 in good health.

V gene TRBV21-1 combines with J gene TRBJ2-7; the table's D gene call, TRBD1, was not cross checked with the DNA. TRBV21-1 is designated a pseudogene. This CDR3 is built from 18 residues. The CDR3 bases are TGTGCCAGCAGCAAAGTCGGGATGGGACAGGGGAATCTCTACGAGCAGTACTTC. Its protein product is CASSKVGMGQGNLYEQYF.

This chain connects TRBV6-6 to TRBJ2-2; D might be TRBD2 (6 bases). This CDR3 region has 15 residues. The germline gives CDR1 MNHNY, CDR2 SVGAGI (reference sequence). V lost 2 bases and J 4 bases, leaving 11 bases between the germline ends. The CDR3 sequence: CASSYRGLATGELFF. For the CDR3, the DNA is TGTGCCAGCAGTTACCGGGGGTTGGCCACCGGGGAGCTGTTTTTT.

Comments on this clone: Other DNA sequences of this sample code for an identical CDR3. The J gene is TRBJ2-6, the V gene TRBV15; the D is unclear. V shed 0 bases and J shed 4 bases, with 10 bases lying between them. The CDR3 is 16 amino acids. Looked up from germline, CDR1 is LNHNV and CDR2 is YYDKDF (reference sequence). CDR3 in amino acids: CATSRDKGSGANVLTF. DNA of the CDR3: TGTGCCACCAGCAGAGATAAGGGATCCGGGGCCAACGTCCTGACTTTC.

The V gene is TRBV9, the J gene TRBJ2-2; 7 bases fit TRBD1. J was trimmed by 4 bases and V by 1 base; bases with no gene match: 10. The CDR3 is 17 amino acids. CDR1 is SGDLS, CDR2 YYNGEE, per germline. CDR3 DNA sequence: TGTGCCAGCAGCGTATCTCCGGGACAGACAACCACCGGGGAGCTGTTTTTT. Its translation is CASSVSPGQTTTGELFF.

This clone was picked up one time. The chain has TRBV6-5 and TRBJ2-6, with a weak D call TRBD2 (6 bases). Germline V gene sequence: CDR1 MNHEY, CDR2 SVGAGI. V shed 6 bases and J shed 1 base, with 10 bases lying between them. This CDR3 has 15 residues. The CDR3 spells CASSRGTSGANVLTF. CDR3 sequence (DNA): TGTGCCAGCAGCCGCGGGACTTCTGGGGCCAACGTCCTGACTTTC.

This rearrangement joins TRBV12-5 to TRBJ2-1, with 8 bases identical to TRBD1. Per the germline V gene, CDR1 is LGHNT and CDR2 is FRNRAP. The CDR3 sequence is 19 residues long. V dropped 0 bases and J dropped 0; count of bases not matched to a gene: 10. In DNA, the CDR3 is TGTGCTAGTGGTTTGGTACCTGGACAGGGTAATCCCTCCTACAATGAGCAGTTCTTC. This translates into CASGLVPGQGNPSYNEQFF.

About this clone: Additional DNA sequences in this sample encode the identical CDR3. This chain uses TRBV7-9 with TRBJ1-1, with D maybe TRBD1 (6 bases). Per germline, CDR1 SEHNR and CDR2 FQNEAQ (reference sequence). This CDR3 is 13 amino acids long. V was cut by 5 bases and J by 4 bases, with 11 bases left in between. The chain's CDR3 is CASSLQGSTEAFF. DNA for the CDR3: TGTGCCAGCAGCCTACAGGGAAGCACTGAAGCTTTCTTT.

CDR3 loop: CASTSSGRAANEQFF. CDR3 nucleotide sequence: TGTGCCAGCACCTCTAGCGGGAGGGCCGCGAATGAGCAGTTCTTC. This chain connects TRBV27 to TRBJ2-1; 12 bases line up with TRBD2. Germline V CDR1 and CDR2: MNHEY, SMNVEV (reference sequence). V was clipped by 7 bases and J by 7 bases; unmatched bases: 8. CDR3 length: 15 residues.

The V call is TRBV28, the J call TRBJ2-7, with no clear D. V lost 5 bases to trimming and J lost 3 bases, with 8 bases between them. This CDR3 is built from 12 residues. The germline CDR1 and CDR2 sequences are MDHEN and SYDVKM. This CDR3 reads CASSPSFYEQYF. CDR3 nucleotide sequence: TGTGCCAGCAGTCCCTCGTTCTACGAGCAGTACTTC.

Turning to this clone: This sample also contains other DNA sequences that code for the same CDR3. CDR3 loop: CASSVGTGTYNEQFF. The DNA for the CDR3 is TGTGCCAGCAGCGTAGGGACAGGAACTTACAATGAGCAGTTCTTC. The gene calls are TRBV9 and TRBJ2-1; 7 bases are a match to TRBD1. J gave up 4 bases and V 0 bases, and 4 bases lay outside the gene matches. There are 15 residues in the CDR3. Germline V gene data show CDR1 as SGDLS and CDR2 as YYNGEE.

V gene TRBV29-1 combines with J gene TRBJ2-1; 10 nucleotides match TRBD2. CDR3 length: 16 residues. V lost 0 bases to trimming and J lost 9 bases; unmatched junction nucleotides: 11. CDR1 is SQVTM, CDR2 ANQGSEA, per germline. The CDR3 here is CSVEDPLAGESGEQFF. Written as DNA, the CDR3 is TGCAGCGTTGAAGATCCCCTAGCGGGAGAATCGGGTGAGCAGTTCTTC.

The gene calls are TRBV7-9 and TRBJ2-3; 8 nucleotides match TRBD2. The length of the CDR3 is 16 residues. Germline V gives CDR1 SEHNR, CDR2 FQNEAQ (reference sequence). CDR3 nucleotides: TGTGCGACCCACGGGACGCGGACTAGCAACACAGATACGCAGTATTTT. Its translation: CATHGTRTSNTDTQYF.

The chain has TRBV19 and TRBJ2-2; possible D gene TRBD2, 6 bases. V was shortened by 9 bases and J by 8 bases, with 19 bases between the two germline ends. Per germline, CDR1 LNHDA and CDR2 SQIVND (reference sequence). The CDR3 consists of 14 residues. CDR3 region: CASSGGPREGELFF. In DNA, the CDR3 is TGTGCCAGCAGTGGAGGGCCTCGGGAAGGGGAGCTGTTTTTT.

This chain uses TRBV6-5 with TRBJ2-7; 11 bases align to TRBD2. After removal of 5 bases from V and 4 bases from J, the junction contained 4 bases not matched to a gene. CDR3 size: 14 residues. The germline CDR1 and CDR2 sequences are MNHEY and SVGAGI. In DNA form, the CDR3 reads TGTGCCAGCAGTGGAACTAGCGGGAGTTACGAGCAGTACTTC. It yields the protein CASSGTSGSYEQYF.

The chain has TRBV10-3 and TRBJ2-3, with a possible D match to TRBD2 (6 bases). Trimming cost V 0 bases and J 4 bases, with 14 bases left between them. CDR3 length: 16 amino acids. The germline gives CDR1 ENHRY, CDR2 SYGVKD. The CDR3 is CAISESGRDSADTQYF. The CDR3 nucleotides read TGTGCCATCAGTGAGTCGGGGCGGGACTCCGCAGATACGCAGTATTTT.